A single sample gave rise to the 32 T cell receptor beta chains below, sequenced in a study of T cell changes during pregnancy in multiple sclerosis (dated by TCRdb to 2018 to 2020). The library was made by the immunoSEQ multiplex PCR assay. Sourced from immuneACCESS, this table was stored by TCRdb with only in-frame sequences that have V and J called. A share of the clones is absent; for the studies checked, an unresolved V gene accounts for under half, and the remainder has no known explanation. In this sample the table shows just under 65,000 clones, 90% to 95% of which occur a single time. 3.2% of the sample lies in the top ten. The material was CD8+ T cells from peripheral blood mononuclear cells, obtained in the second trimester of pregnancy. All receptors come from a female donor with multiple sclerosis, enrolled in a pregnancy study.

The chain combines TRBV19 with TRBJ2-1, with TRBD2 matching 12 bases. The junction had 11 bases not matched to a gene; V was cut back by 8 bases and J by 6 bases. CDR3 length: 16 amino acids. Germline V gives CDR1 LNHDA, CDR2 SQIVND (reference sequence). CDR3 nucleotides: TGTGCCAGTCATCTAGCGGGAGGGCCGAGTGTCAATGAGCAGTTCTTC. Protein: CASHLAGGPSVNEQFF.

This clone was seen once. This chain joins TRBV6-5 and TRBJ2-1; D call uncertain. Germline CDR1 reads MNHEY; CDR2 reads SVGAGI. Trimming took 3 bases from V and 9 from J, leaving 15 bases between them. The CDR3 is made up of 14 amino acids. CDR3 region: CASSYGTDSTEQFF. In DNA form, the CDR3 reads TGTGCCAGCAGTTATGGTACAGATAGTACTGAGCAGTTCTTC.

V and J are TRBV29-1 and TRBJ2-3; possible D gene TRBD2, 6 bases. CDR1 SQVTM and CDR2 ANQGSEA come from the germline V gene. The germline V and J ends were trimmed by 3 bases and 0 bases, with 7 bases remaining between them. The CDR3 loop spans 13 amino acids. CDR3 loop: CSVEGGSTDTQYF. CDR3 sequence (DNA): TGCAGCGTTGAGGGGGGTAGCACAGATACGCAGTATTTT.

CDR3 amino acids: CASRHTLRGAYTEAFF. The CDR3 region has the DNA TGTGCCAGCAGACACACCCTCCGGGGGGCTTACACTGAAGCTTTCTTT. The chain joins TRBV27 to TRBJ1-1; possibly TRBD1 for D (6 bases). The length of the CDR3 is 16 residues. V lost 6 bases, J lost 3 bases, and 20 bases lay in between. Per germline, CDR1 MNHEY and CDR2 SMNVEV (reference sequence).

The chain uses TRBV5-1 and TRBJ2-1, with TRBD1 matching over 7 bases. CDR1 and CDR2 (germline): SGHRS, YFSETQ. This CDR3 has 15 residues. Unmatched junction bases numbered 6, after V lost 4 bases and J lost 2 bases. The CDR3 here is CASSIRQGTYNEQFF. DNA for the CDR3: TGCGCCAGCAGCATCCGACAGGGAACCTACAATGAGCAGTTCTTC.

The chain uses TRBV28 and TRBJ1-3, with 10 positions matching TRBD1. The CDR3 sequence is 16 residues long. Trimming cost V 4 bases and J 4 bases; bases outside gene matches: 7. The germline V gene encodes CDR1 MDHEN and CDR2 SYDVKM. DNA for the CDR3: TGTGCCAGCAGTTCAACTGACAGGGGGCAGGGAAACACCATATATTTT. It codes for CASSSTDRGQGNTIYF.

This sequence joins TRBV10-3 and TRBJ1-2; 7 bases agree with TRBD1. V gave up 0 bases and J gave up 5 bases; unmatched junction bases: 9. Germline V gene lookup returns CDR1 ENHRY and CDR2 SYGVKD. The CDR3 runs 16 residues. CDR3 loop: CAISESPRDSKYGYTF. The CDR3 coding sequence is TGTGCCATCAGTGAGTCCCCCCGGGACAGCAAATATGGCTACACCTTC.

The chain links TRBV9 to TRBJ2-2, with TRBD2 as a possible D gene (6 bases). V was shortened by 0 bases and J by 1 base, with 7 bases between the two germline ends. CDR1 and CDR2 from the germline V gene are SGDLS and YYNGEE. The CDR3 has 15 residues. This CDR3 is CASSVGGMNTGELFF. The CDR3 region has the DNA TGTGCCAGCAGCGTAGGCGGGATGAACACCGGGGAGCTGTTTTTT.

The CDR3 protein is CASRPDRAGANVLTF. Written as DNA, the CDR3 is TGTGCCAGCAGACCCGACAGGGCTGGGGCCAACGTCCTGACTTTC. This chain joins TRBV6-4 and TRBJ2-6, with 7 bases identical to TRBD1. The germline CDR1 and CDR2 sequences are MRHNA and SNTAGT. This CDR3 spans 15 amino acids. Losses at the gene ends were 6 bases for V and 2 bases for J; bases not matched to a gene: 4.

The gene calls are TRBV27 and TRBJ1-5, with D maybe TRBD1 (5 bases). V lost 1 base and J lost 0, with 13 bases in between. The CDR3 contains 17 residues. Looked up from germline, CDR1 is MNHEY and CDR2 is SMNVEV (reference sequence). CDR3 amino acids: CASSLWGGDYSNQPQHF. The DNA of the CDR3 is TGTGCCAGCAGTTTATGGGGCGGAGATTATAGCAATCAGCCCCAGCATTTT.

By frequency in the sample, this clone is medium-sized. The chain joins TRBV6-5 to TRBJ1-4, with TRBD1 matching over 9 bases. The V and J ends lost 4 bases and 6 bases, in that order; junction bases with no gene match: 3. The CDR3 runs 14 residues. Germline V CDR1 and CDR2: MNHEY, SVGAGI. The CDR3 DNA follows: TGTGCCAGCAGTTCCGGGACAGGGTATGAAAAACTGTTTTTT. Translating gives CASSSGTGYEKLFF.

The rearrangement links TRBV7-9 to TRBJ2-7, with 9 positions matching TRBD1. J gave up 4 bases and V 4 bases, and 8 bases lay outside the gene matches. The germline V gene has CDR1 SEHNR and CDR2 FQNEAQ (reference sequence). The CDR3 is 15 amino acids. CDR3 protein: CASSSPGTGLYEQYF. As DNA, the CDR3 is TGTGCCAGCAGCTCCCCCGGGACAGGGCTTTACGAGCAGTACTTC.

CDR3: CASSPTGGFLYGYTF. Here the CDR3 DNA reads TGTGCCAGCAGTCCCACAGGGGGCTTCCTCTATGGCTACACCTTC. The genes are TRBV27 and TRBJ1-2; 9 bases agree with TRBD1. The CDR3 is made up of 15 amino acids. Germline CDR1 MNHEY, CDR2 SMNVEV (reference sequence). J gave up 4 bases and V 5 bases, and 8 bases lay outside the gene matches.

The chain combines TRBV4-1 with TRBJ2-7; D gene uncertain. The CDR3 consists of 15 residues. Germline V CDR1 and CDR2: MGHRA, YSYEKL. Trimming cost V 1 base and J 3 bases, with 13 bases left between them. The CDR3 loop reads CASSQAVSPIYEQYF. The CDR3 bases are TGCGCCAGCAGCCAAGCGGTTTCACCCATCTACGAGCAGTACTTC.

This chain links TRBV28 with TRBJ1-1, with D maybe TRBD1 (5 bases). CDR3 length equals 18 residues. V was clipped by 2 bases and J by 0 bases, with 19 bases between them. CDR1 and CDR2 from the germline V gene are MDHEN and SYDVKM. The DNA of the CDR3 is TGTGCCAGCAGTTTAACCTCGGGGGAGGGGCGGATGAACACTGAAGCTTTCTTT. Encoded protein: CASSLTSGEGRMNTEAFF.

This clone has just one count. This sequence joins TRBV19 and TRBJ1-2; 7 positions match TRBD1. The CDR3 loop spans 13 amino acids. Germline assignment: CDR1 LNHDA and CDR2 SQIVND (reference sequence). The V and J ends lost 5 bases and 4 bases, in that order; junction bases with no gene match: 4. The CDR3 here is CASSLGTVYGYTF. CDR3 sequence (DNA): TGTGCCAGTAGTCTCGGGACAGTCTATGGCTACACCTTC.

The genes are TRBV2 and TRBJ2-7; 9 bases match TRBD2. Germline CDR1 is SNHLY and CDR2 is FYNNEI. The CDR3 consists of 15 residues. V was pared by 4 bases and J by 3 bases, with 7 bases of the junction left unmatched. The DNA for the CDR3 is TGTGCCAGCAGTGCAAGGCTAGCGGGGAACTACGAGCAGTACTTC. Its protein product is CASSARLAGNYEQYF.

The chain links TRBV7-8 to TRBJ2-7; TRBD2 agrees at 14 bases. Germline lookup yields CDR1 SGHVS and CDR2 FQNEAQ. This CDR3 is 16 amino acids long. Germline trimming cut 6 bases from V and 5 bases from J; bases unmatched to any gene: 9. The CDR3 loop reads CASRRGGLAGVNEQYF. The CDR3 DNA sequence: TGTGCCAGCAGGAGAGGGGGACTAGCGGGAGTAAACGAGCAGTACTTC.

V gene TRBV6-6 combines with J gene TRBJ2-3, with a weak D call TRBD1 (6 bases). Germline-derived CDR1 and CDR2 are MNHNY and SVGAGI (reference sequence). V lost 6 bases to trimming and J lost 0 bases, with 13 bases between them. CDR3 length: 15 amino acids. CDR3 residues: CASSHRDTSTDTQYF. The CDR3 coding sequence is TGTGCCAGCAGCCACCGGGACACTAGCACAGATACGCAGTATTTT.

This clone has only a few counts. V usage is TRBV2 and J usage is TRBJ2-7; 7 bases match TRBD1. The CDR3 runs 13 residues. Looked up from germline, CDR1 is SNHLY and CDR2 is FYNNEI. V lost 3 bases, J lost 3 bases, and 2 bases stayed unmatched. The CDR3 DNA reads as TGTGCCAGCAGTGAGACAGGGAGCTACGAGCAGTACTTC. This encodes CASSETGSYEQYF.

The rearrangement links TRBV27 to TRBJ2-3, with D tentatively TRBD2 (5 bases). V was trimmed by 2 bases and J by 5 bases, leaving 5 bases between them. CDR3 size: 12 residues. CDR1 and CDR2 from the germline V gene are MNHEY and SMNVEV (reference sequence). As DNA, the CDR3 is TGTGCCAGCAGTTTAGCGGGAGATACGCAGTATTTT. Translated, it gives CASSLAGDTQYF.

This chain links TRBV19 with TRBJ1-2; TRBD1 agrees at 7 bases. The V gene end was trimmed by 7 bases and the J gene end by 10 bases; junction bases not matched to a gene: 9. Germline V lookup: CDR1 LNHDA, CDR2 SQIVND (reference sequence). The CDR3 has 12 residues. CDR3 sequence (DNA): TGTGCCAGTACGATCGGGACAGTCGACTACACCTTC. It encodes CASTIGTVDYTF.

The V call is TRBV7-9, the J call TRBJ2-5, with D tentatively TRBD1 (6 bases). Between the trimmed V and J ends, which lost 4 bases and 6 bases, there was a span of 15 bases. The germline V gene has CDR1 SEHNR and CDR2 FQNEAQ (reference sequence). The CDR3 totals 14 residues. CDR3 sequence reads: CASSSSGEPKTQYF. CDR3 DNA sequence: TGTGCCAGCAGCTCCTCAGGGGAGCCCAAGACCCAGTACTTC.

CDR3 residues: CASSWTSGSYEQYF. The CDR3, as DNA: TGTGCCAGCAGCTGGACTAGCGGGAGCTACGAGCAGTACTTC. V is TRBV7-6 and J is TRBJ2-7, with 13 bases identical to TRBD2. V lost 4 bases and J lost 3; bases outside the gene matches: 0. This CDR3 spans 14 amino acids. Germline CDR1 and CDR2: SGHVS and FNYEAQ.

V and J are TRBV11-2 and TRBJ2-7, with D possibly matching TRBD2 (6 bases). Germline V lookup: CDR1 SGHAT, CDR2 FQNNGV. Trimming cost V 0 bases and J 2 bases, with 14 bases left between them. This CDR3 region has 16 residues. The CDR3 sequence: CASSLEGAGPTYEQYF. DNA for the CDR3: TGTGCCAGCAGCTTAGAGGGTGCGGGACCCACCTACGAGCAGTACTTC.

V usage is TRBV7-9 and J usage is TRBJ2-5; D not resolved. Germline-derived CDR1 and CDR2 are SEHNR and FQNEAQ (reference sequence). CDR3 length: 13 amino acids. Trimming left V 5 bases short and J 1 base short, with 8 bases between. CDR3 residues: CASSHGAQETQYF. The CDR3 bases are TGTGCCAGCAGCCACGGAGCCCAAGAGACCCAGTACTTC.

The chain links TRBV4-3 to TRBJ2-5, with TRBD1 matching over 8 bases. From germline, CDR1 is LGHNA and CDR2 YSLEER. CDR3 size: 17 residues. V shed 0 bases, J shed 3 bases, and the junction held 9 bases outside the gene matches. The CDR3 sequence is CASSQEWDRSPKETQYF. The CDR3 DNA reads as TGCGCCAGCAGCCAAGAATGGGACAGGAGCCCCAAAGAGACCCAGTACTTC.

The V call is TRBV7-2, the J call TRBJ2-7; 10 bases agree with TRBD2. The V segment lost 5 bases and the J segment 3 bases; nucleotides outside the gene matches: 4. CDR1 is SGHTA and CDR2 is FQGNSA in the germline V gene. The CDR3 is 14 amino acids. CDR3 coding DNA: TGTGCCAGCAGCGGGAGGACTAGCGGCTACGAGCAGTACTTC. Amino acid sequence: CASSGRTSGYEQYF.

The chain carries TRBV5-6 and TRBJ2-7; the D gene is possibly TRBD2 (6 bases). The CDR3 consists of 15 residues. Germline V gene sequence: CDR1 SGHDT, CDR2 YYEEEE. Between the trimmed V and J ends, which lost 0 bases and 2 bases, there was a span of 12 bases. The CDR3 region has the DNA TGTGCCAGCAGCTTGGTTGCACTAGCTGCCTACGAGCAGTACTTC. It is translated as CASSLVALAAYEQYF.

CDR3 residues: CASSMGLAGPDEQFF. CDR3 sequence (DNA): TGTGCCAGTAGTATGGGACTAGCGGGACCCGATGAGCAGTTCTTC. The chain combines TRBV19 with TRBJ2-1; 13 bases line up with TRBD2. Germline assignment: CDR1 LNHDA and CDR2 SQIVND (reference sequence). Losses at the gene ends were 3 bases for V and 8 bases for J; bases not matched to a gene: 4. This CDR3 spans 15 amino acids.

The chain recombines TRBV29-1 with TRBJ1-1; D is perhaps TRBD1 (6 bases). Trimming removed 2 bases from V and 4 bases from J, with 14 bases in between. This CDR3 is built from 14 residues. Germline CDR1 SQVTM, CDR2 ANQGSEA. CDR3 protein: CSVERRGGGTEAFF. The DNA for the CDR3 is TGCAGCGTTGAACGCAGGGGAGGGGGCACTGAAGCTTTCTTT.

A few counts support this clone. The chain uses TRBV4-2 and TRBJ1-1; a possible D gene is TRBD1 (6 bases). Germline-derived CDR1 and CDR2 are LGHNA and YNFKEQ. V gave up 7 bases and J gave up 1 base, with 13 bases separating them. CDR3 length: 14 amino acids. CDR3 bases: TGTGCCAGCACCAAGAACAGGGAGAACACTGAAGCTTTCTTT. It is translated as CASTKNRENTEAFF.